The TCR beta chain described here comes from a study of cytomegalovirus exposure and HLA in healthy donors. Points from the study as a whole: Donor immune exposure was known only as CMV serostatus. With high specificity and sensitivity, the classifier reportedly diagnosed cytomegalovirus status. Roughly uniform depth of sequencing across donors was assumed in presence/absence analyses.

J gave up 2 bases and V 7 bases, and 5 bases lay outside the gene matches. The CDR3 length is 14 residues. Germline V CDR1 and CDR2: SNHLY, FYNNEI. The PCR ran on 60 Vbeta and 13 Jbeta primers. The protocol was immunoSEQ multiplex PCR, while the TCRdb copy is restricted to in-frame clones and leaves out a portion. The sample has about 120,000 clones; about 80% are singletons. As concerns this clone: The antigen remains undetermined.

The chain combines TRBV2 with TRBJ2-7; 10 nucleotides line up with TRBD1. The TCR comes from a middle-aged woman in good health and CMV-seropositive. The sequenced material came from PBMCs. The CDR3 sequence: CASNPGTGAYEQYF. CDR3 nucleotide sequence: TGTGCCAGCAATCCCGGGACAGGGGCCTACGAGCAGTACTTC.